This T cell receptor beta chain was recorded in a study of cytomegalovirus exposure and HLA in healthy donors. 13 Jbeta primers and 60 Vbeta primers were used for the PCR. TCRdb's copy holds only in-frame clones and misses some; the assay was immunoSEQ multiplex PCR. The repertoire includes more than 50,000 clones, 72% of them detected once, and about 22% sits in the top ten. The CDR3 is 18 residues long. V gave up 5 bases and J gave up 1 base; unmatched junction bases: 13. Germline V gene lookup returns CDR1 PRHDT and CDR2 FYEKMQ (reference sequence). The material sequenced was PBMCs. The sequence derives from a woman between 50 and 59 years old in good health and CMV-seropositive. V is TRBV13 and J is TRBJ2-5; TRBD2 aligns across 10 bases. The CDR3 DNA reads TGTGCCAGCAGCCCTCCGATAGCGGGGGGAAACTTCCAAGAGACCCAGTACTTC. The encoded protein is CASSPPIAGGNFQETQYF. Variable domain in full (rest from reference TRBV13 and TRBJ2-5): AAGVIQSPRHLIKEKRETATLKCYPIPRHDTVYWYQQGPGQDPQFLISFYEKMQSDKGSIPDRFSAQQFSDYHSELNMSSLELGDSALYFCASSPPIAGGNFQETQYFGPGTRLLVL.